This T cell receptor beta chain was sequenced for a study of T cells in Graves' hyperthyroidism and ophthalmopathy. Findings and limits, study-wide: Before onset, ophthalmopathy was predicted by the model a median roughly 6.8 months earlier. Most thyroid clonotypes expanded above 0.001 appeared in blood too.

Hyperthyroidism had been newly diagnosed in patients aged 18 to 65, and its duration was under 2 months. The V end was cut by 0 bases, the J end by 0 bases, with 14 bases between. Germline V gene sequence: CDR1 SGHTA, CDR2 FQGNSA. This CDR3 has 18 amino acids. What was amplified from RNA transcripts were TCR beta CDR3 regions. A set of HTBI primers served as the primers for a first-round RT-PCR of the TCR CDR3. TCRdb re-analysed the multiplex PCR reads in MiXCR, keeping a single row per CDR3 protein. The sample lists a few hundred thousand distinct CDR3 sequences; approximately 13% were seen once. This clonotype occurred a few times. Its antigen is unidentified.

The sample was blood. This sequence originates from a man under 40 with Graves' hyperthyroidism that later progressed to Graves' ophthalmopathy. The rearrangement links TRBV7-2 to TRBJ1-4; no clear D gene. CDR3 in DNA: TGTGCCAGCAGCTTAGCGTACCAGGTTGCGGCAACTAATGAAAAACTGTTTTTT. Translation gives CASSLAYQVAATNEKLFF. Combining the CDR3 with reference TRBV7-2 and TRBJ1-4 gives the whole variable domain GAGVSQSPSNKVTEKGKDVELRCDPISGHTALYWYRQSLGQGLEFLIYFQGNSAPDKSGLPSDRFSAERTGGSVSTLTIQRTQQEDSAVYLCASSLAYQVAATNEKLFFGSGTQLSVL.